This T cell receptor beta chain was documented in a study of cytomegalovirus exposure and HLA in healthy donors. Germline V CDR1 and CDR2: MNHEY, SMNVEV (reference sequence). CDR3 length: 16 amino acids. The trim removed 6 bases at V and 3 bases at J, leaving 9 bases unmatched. Libraries were prepared by immunoSEQ multiplex PCR; TCRdb keeps only in-frame clonotypes and omits some of them. This sample has some 180,000 clones, with about nine tenths found just once. The sequence derives from a man aged 25 to 45 in good health and CMV-seropositive. The chain couples TRBV27 to TRBJ1-1, with 11 positions matching TRBD1. Sequencing was done on a sample of PBMCs. The CDR3 coding sequence is TGTGCCAGCAGCCTAGGGACAGGGGGATTCGACACTGAAGCTTTCTTT. Protein sequence: CASSLGTGGFDTEAFF.